The entry below gives a single T cell receptor (beta chain) sequence along with its context. This record comes from a study of technical replicates of blood from a few donors. Here immunoSEQ multiplex PCR was the method, and the copy in TCRdb shows in-frame clones only, minus some. The table includes more than 60,000 clones, 85% to 90% detected once. CDR1 SGHAT and CDR2 FQNNGV come from the germline V gene. The CDR3 contains 14 residues. V shed 5 bases and J shed 5 bases, with 13 bases lying between them. The receptor was isolated from a human donor in good health. Some clones in this sample may be carry-over from other donors' samples. The sequenced sample consisted of PBMCs. The J gene is TRBJ2-1, the V gene TRBV11-2; perhaps TRBD1 as D (6 bases). The chain's CDR3 is CASSPPGHHNEQFF. The CDR3 DNA reads TGTGCCAGCAGCCCACCGGGACATCACAATGAGCAGTTCTTC.